This record looks at one TCR beta chain sequence and its context. Its antigen is not identified. The sample is drawn from a study of Ad26.COV2.S vaccination and SARS-CoV-2 variants. General study points: People who got the vaccine had more spike-specific TCR breadth than people who got placebo.

In germline, CDR1 is LNHDA, CDR2 SQIVND (reference sequence). This CDR3 is 16 amino acids long. V lost 7 bases to trimming and J lost 4 bases; unmatched junction nucleotides: 11. The data were produced by immunoSEQ multiplex PCR, yet TCRdb's version contains in-frame clones alone and is incomplete. This sample carries over 85,000 clones, 82% of them seen once, and the ten largest clones take 16%. V is TRBV19 and J is TRBJ2-1; 9 bases align to TRBD2. The receptor was derived from a human donor who had recovered from COVID-19. Sample: peripheral blood, taken after recovery from COVID-19. The CDR3 reads CASTPAGGPLYNEQFF. Here the CDR3 DNA reads TGTGCCAGTACCCCCGCGGGAGGGCCCCTTTACAATGAGCAGTTCTTC.